The rows below give T cell receptor beta chains drawn from one sample of a study of blood T cells in healthy people across ages. One entry per CDR3 protein results from TCRdb running MiXCR on the 5' RACE reads. Counted here are about 1.8 million distinct CDR3 sequences, about 50% occurring once; the ten biggest clones make up around 2.1%. Sequenced input: blood. The receptors come from a woman in her thirties or forties in good health. Each CDR3 is given with its conserved first and last residue. D genes are given only for firm matches. Size is omitted from some rows. Given values are once, few, many or a class for expanded clones.

v_gene	len	j_gene	d_gene	abundance	CDR3aa	CDR3nt
TRBV20-1	15	TRBJ2-1	TRBD2	-	CSAREMRGGLNEQFF	TGCAGTGCCCGCGAGATGCGGGGGGGCTTGAATGAGCAGTTCTTC
TRBV6-1	15	TRBJ2-7	-	-	CASKRGGNLPYEQYF	TGTGCCAGCAAGCGTGGAGGGAACCTCCCCTACGAGCAGTACTTC
TRBV20-1	13	TRBJ2-3	-	few	CSATTGYTDTQYF	TGCAGTGCCACGACGGGCTACACAGATACGCAGTATTTT
TRBV3-1	13	TRBJ2-1	-	-	CASSPNAYNEQFF	TGTGCCAGCAGCCCCAACGCTTACAATGAGCAGTTCTTC
TRBV7-2	15	TRBJ2-2	-	-	CASSFAGIGPGELFF	TGTGCCAGCAGCTTCGCCGGGATTGGCCCCGGGGAGCTGTTTTTT
TRBV19	12	TRBJ2-4	-	-	CASNGYENIQYF	TGTGCCAGTAACGGGTATGAAAACATTCAGTACTTC
TRBV9	16	TRBJ2-1	TRBD2	-	CASSPEASGGGNEQFF	TGTGCCAGCAGCCCAGAGGCTAGCGGGGGTGGCAATGAGCAGTTCTTC
TRBV4-1	17	TRBJ2-5	TRBD2	-	CASSLGLAGGPLETQYF	TGCGCCAGCAGCCTTGGACTAGCGGGGGGGCCTTTGGAGACCCAGTACTTC
TRBV18	13	TRBJ1-4	TRBD1	-	CASSAGQVEKLFF	TGTGCCAGCTCAGCGGGACAGGTCGAAAAACTGTTTTTT
TRBV27	15	TRBJ2-1	TRBD1	-	CASSPSGQAINEQFF	TGTGCCAGCAGTCCATCAGGACAGGCTATCAATGAGCAGTTCTTC
TRBV29-1	15	TRBJ2-5	-	few	CSVLGGQRIQETQYF	TGCAGCGTCCTCGGAGGACAGCGAATACAAGAGACCCAGTACTTC
TRBV27	14	TRBJ1-2	TRBD1	-	CASSPGTGIGGHTF	TGTGCCAGCAGTCCCGGGACAGGGATTGGTGGCCACACCTTC
TRBV5-1	17	TRBJ2-3	-	-	CASSRGLRASSTDTQYF	TGCGCCAGCAGCCGGGGGCTTCGGGCGTCGAGCACAGATACGCAGTATTTT
TRBV24-1	16	TRBJ2-7	-	once	CATSDLPGVLSYEQYF	TGTGCCACCAGTGATTTGCCAGGGGTCCTCTCCTACGAGCAGTACTTC
TRBV5-1	13	TRBJ2-5	-	-	CASSFPGNNEQYF	TGCGCCAGCAGCTTCCCCGGGAACAATGAGCAGTACTTC
TRBV12-3/TRBV12-4	15	TRBJ1-1	TRBD1	few	CASSSPGTVNTEAFF	TGTGCCAGCAGCTCCCCAGGGACAGTGAACACTGAAGCTTTCTTT
TRBV18	15	TRBJ1-5	-	-	CASSPEGVSNQPQHF	TGTGCCAGCTCACCCGAAGGAGTTAGCAATCAGCCCCAGCATTTT
TRBV5-1	15	TRBJ1-4	-	-	CASSSGGLSNEKLFF	TGCGCCAGCAGCTCGGGGGGGCTTTCTAATGAAAAACTGTTTTTT
TRBV20-1	15	TRBJ2-3	-	-	CSASPRDSSTDTQYF	TGCAGTGCTAGCCCCCGGGACTCCAGCACAGATACGCAGTATTTT
TRBV20-1	13	TRBJ2-7	-	-	CSAVPSGQYEQYF	TGCAGTGCCGTTCCTTCGGGTCAGTACGAGCAGTACTTC
TRBV7-9	14	TRBJ1-2	-	-	CASSFKDRSYGYTF	TGTGCCAGCAGCTTTAAAGACAGATCCTATGGCTACACCTTC
TRBV7-9	17	TRBJ2-3	TRBD2	-	CASIPGTRISSTDTQYF	TGTGCCAGCATCCCGGGGACTAGGATCTCTAGCACAGATACGCAGTATTTT
TRBV20-1	13	TRBJ2-5	TRBD2	few	CSARRLASGTQYF	TGCAGTGCTAGAAGACTAGCGAGTGGGACCCAGTACTTC
TRBV24-1	15	TRBJ2-5	-	few	CASGAVRGPFETQYF	TGTGCCTCCGGGGCGGTCCGGGGGCCTTTTGAGACCCAGTACTTC
TRBV7-2	18	TRBJ2-7	-	-	CASSLIAMGAGDSIEQYF	TGTGCCAGCAGCTTAATTGCCATGGGAGCAGGGGATTCGATCGAGCAGTACTTC
TRBV6-2/TRBV6-3	15	TRBJ1-2	-	-	CASKPFQNSNYGYTF	TGTGCCAGCAAGCCTTTTCAGAATTCGAACTATGGCTACACCTTC
TRBV4-3	16	TRBJ2-5	-	-	CASSQETGSTQETQYF	TGCGCCAGCAGCCAAGAGACGGGGAGCACGCAAGAGACCCAGTACTTC
TRBV4-2	16	TRBJ1-5	-	-	CASSPTGSQVNQPQHF	TGTGCCAGCAGCCCCACGGGTAGCCAGGTCAATCAGCCCCAGCATTTT
TRBV5-1	16	TRBJ1-3	TRBD1	-	CASSLRAGGTGNTIYF	TGCGCCAGCAGCTTGAGAGCAGGGGGCACTGGAAACACCATATATTTT
TRBV5-1	17	TRBJ2-1	-	few	CASSSTTGAGGVGEQFF	TGCGCCAGCAGCTCCACCACCGGGGCCGGAGGGGTCGGTGAGCAGTTCTTC
TRBV4-1	14	TRBJ2-5	TRBD2	-	CASSQRLAGETQYF	TGCGCCAGCAGCCAAAGACTAGCGGGGGAGACCCAGTACTTC
TRBV10-3	14	TRBJ2-5	-	-	CAISDQRGEETQYF	TGTGCCATCAGTGATCAGAGGGGGGAAGAGACCCAGTACTTC
TRBV27	18	TRBJ2-1	TRBD2	-	CASSPWTSGGSSYNEQFF	TGTGCCAGCAGTCCCTGGACTAGCGGGGGGAGCTCCTACAATGAGCAGTTCTTC
TRBV20-1	14	TRBJ2-1	-	-	CSASKLSGSYEQFF	TGCAGTGCTAGTAAATTATCCGGGAGCTATGAGCAGTTCTTC
TRBV4-3	15	TRBJ2-7	TRBD1	-	CASSPRTGEAYEQYF	TGCGCCAGCAGCCCGCGGACAGGGGAAGCCTACGAGCAGTACTTC
TRBV29-1	11	TRBJ2-1	-	many	CSVDRDNEQFF	TGCAGCGTTGACAGAGATAATGAGCAGTTCTTC
TRBV3-1	13	TRBJ1-1	-	-	CASSQDWRVLAFF	TGTGCCAGCAGCCAAGATTGGCGAGTGTTGGCTTTCTTT
TRBV28	15	TRBJ2-1	TRBD1	-	CASSFRPGGSLEQFF	TGTGCCAGCAGTTTCCGACCAGGGGGTTCACTCGAGCAGTTCTTC
TRBV5-1	15	TRBJ2-7	TRBD1	few	CASSLWTGTSYEQYF	TGCGCCAGCAGCTTGTGGACAGGGACATCCTACGAGCAGTACTTC
TRBV5-1	15	TRBJ2-1	TRBD2	few	CASSPDLAGDNEQFF	TGCGCCAGCAGCCCGGATCTAGCGGGGGACAATGAGCAGTTCTTC
TRBV4-3	15	TRBJ1-2	TRBD1	-	CASSQAGTGVRGYTF	TGCGCCAGCAGCCAAGCCGGGACAGGGGTCCGTGGCTACACCTTC